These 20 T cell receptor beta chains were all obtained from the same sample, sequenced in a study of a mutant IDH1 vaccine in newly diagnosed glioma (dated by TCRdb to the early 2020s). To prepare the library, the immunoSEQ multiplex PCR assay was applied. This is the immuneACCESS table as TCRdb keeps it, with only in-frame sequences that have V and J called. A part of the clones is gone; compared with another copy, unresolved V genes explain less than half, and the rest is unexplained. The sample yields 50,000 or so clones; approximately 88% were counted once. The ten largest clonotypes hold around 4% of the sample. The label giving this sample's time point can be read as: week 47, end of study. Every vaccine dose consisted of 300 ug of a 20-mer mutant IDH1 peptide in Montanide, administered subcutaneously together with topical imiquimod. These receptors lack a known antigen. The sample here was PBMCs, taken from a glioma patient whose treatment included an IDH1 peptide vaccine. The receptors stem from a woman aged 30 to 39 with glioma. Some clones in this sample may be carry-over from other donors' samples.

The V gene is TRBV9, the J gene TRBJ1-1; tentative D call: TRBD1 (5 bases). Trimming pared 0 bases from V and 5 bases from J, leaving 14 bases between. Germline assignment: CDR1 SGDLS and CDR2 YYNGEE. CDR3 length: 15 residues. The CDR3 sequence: CASSVAGGVVTEAFF. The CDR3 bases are TGTGCCAGCAGCGTAGCTGGGGGGGTGGTGACTGAAGCTTTCTTT. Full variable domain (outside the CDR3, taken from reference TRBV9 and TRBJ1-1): DSGVTQTPKHLITATGQRVTLRCSPRSGDLSVYWYQQSLDQGLQFLIQYYNGEERAKGNILERFSAQQFPDLHSELNLSSLELGDSALYFCASSVAGGVVTEAFFGQGTRLTVV.

CDR3 in DNA: TGCAGCGTTGAATCACCAATGGGGGGGGACAGGCAAGAGACCCAGTACTTC. It codes for CSVESPMGGDRQETQYF. This sequence joins TRBV29-1 and TRBJ2-5; a possible D gene is TRBD1 (8 bases). CDR1 SQVTM and CDR2 ANQGSEA come from the germline V gene. The CDR3 has 17 amino acids. The V and J ends lost 2 bases and 2 bases respectively, with 21 bases between them. Together with reference TRBV29-1 and TRBJ2-5, the CDR3 gives the full variable domain: SAVISQKPSRDICQRGTSLTIQCQVDSQVTMMFWYRQQPGQSLTLIATANQGSEATYESGFVIDKFPISRPNLTFSTLTVSNMSPEDSSIYLCSVESPMGGDRQETQYFGPGTRLLVL.

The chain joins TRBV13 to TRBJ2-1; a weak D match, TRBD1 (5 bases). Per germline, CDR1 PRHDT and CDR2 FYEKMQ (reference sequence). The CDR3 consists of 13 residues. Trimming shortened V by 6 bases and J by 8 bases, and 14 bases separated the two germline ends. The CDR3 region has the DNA TGTGCCAGCAGGTACCAGTGGGGCGATGAGCAGTTCTTC. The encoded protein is CASRYQWGDEQFF. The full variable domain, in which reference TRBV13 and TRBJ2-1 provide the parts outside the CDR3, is AAGVIQSPRHLIKEKRETATLKCYPIPRHDTVYWYQQGPGQDPQFLISFYEKMQSDKGSIPDRFSAQQFSDYHSELNMSSLELGDSALYFCASRYQWGDEQFFGPGTRLTVL.

CDR3 coding DNA: TGCAGCGTTGAAGATGGACAGGGTAGCGCCTACGAGCAGTACTTC. This encodes CSVEDGQGSAYEQYF. This chain joins TRBV29-1 and TRBJ2-7, with 8 nucleotides matching TRBD1. The V gene end was trimmed by 0 bases and the J gene end by 2 bases; junction bases not matched to a gene: 6. Looked up from germline, CDR1 is SQVTM and CDR2 is ANQGSEA. There are 15 residues in the CDR3.

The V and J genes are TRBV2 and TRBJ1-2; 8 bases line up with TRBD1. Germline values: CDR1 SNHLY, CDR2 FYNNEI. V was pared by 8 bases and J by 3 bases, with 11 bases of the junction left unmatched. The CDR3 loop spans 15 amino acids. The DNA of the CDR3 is TGTGCCAGCCCGATAACAGACAGGGGCGACTATGGCTACACCTTC. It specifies CASPITDRGDYGYTF.

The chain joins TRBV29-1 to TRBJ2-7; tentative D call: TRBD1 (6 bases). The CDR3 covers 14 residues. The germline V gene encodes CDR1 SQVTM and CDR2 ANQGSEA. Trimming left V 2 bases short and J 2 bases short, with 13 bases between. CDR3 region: CSVEIQGLPYEQYF. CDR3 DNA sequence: TGCAGCGTTGAAATACAGGGATTACCCTACGAGCAGTACTTC.

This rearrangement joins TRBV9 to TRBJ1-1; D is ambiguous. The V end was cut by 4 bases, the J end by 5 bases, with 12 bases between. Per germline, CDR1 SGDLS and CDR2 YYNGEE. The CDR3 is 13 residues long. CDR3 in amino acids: CASSPFGGTEAFF. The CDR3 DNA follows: TGTGCCAGCAGCCCCTTCGGCGGAACTGAAGCTTTCTTT.

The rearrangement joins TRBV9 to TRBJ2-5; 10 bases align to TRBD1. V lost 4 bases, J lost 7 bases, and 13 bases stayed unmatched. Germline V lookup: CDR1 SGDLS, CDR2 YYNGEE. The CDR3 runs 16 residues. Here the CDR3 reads CASSPTGTGDLRTQYF. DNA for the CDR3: TGTGCCAGCAGCCCCACCGGGACAGGGGATTTGAGGACCCAGTACTTC.

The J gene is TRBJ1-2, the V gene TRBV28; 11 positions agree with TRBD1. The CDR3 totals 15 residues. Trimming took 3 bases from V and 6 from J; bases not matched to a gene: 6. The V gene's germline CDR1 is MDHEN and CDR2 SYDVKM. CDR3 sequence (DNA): TGTGCCAGCAGTTTTGTTGGACAGGGGGCGGATGGCTACACCTTC. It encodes CASSFVGQGADGYTF.

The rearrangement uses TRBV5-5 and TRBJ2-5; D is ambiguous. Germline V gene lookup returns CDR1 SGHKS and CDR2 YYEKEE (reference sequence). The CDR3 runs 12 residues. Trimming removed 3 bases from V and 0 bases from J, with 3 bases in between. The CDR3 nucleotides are TGTGCCAGCAGCTCATACCAAGAGACCCAGTACTTC. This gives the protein CASSSYQETQYF.

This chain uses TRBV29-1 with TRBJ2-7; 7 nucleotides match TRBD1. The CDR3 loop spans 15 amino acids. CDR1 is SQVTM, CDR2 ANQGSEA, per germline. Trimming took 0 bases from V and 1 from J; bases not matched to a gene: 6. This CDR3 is CSVEDPDRPSYEQYF. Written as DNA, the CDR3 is TGCAGCGTTGAAGATCCGGACAGGCCTTCCTACGAGCAGTACTTC.

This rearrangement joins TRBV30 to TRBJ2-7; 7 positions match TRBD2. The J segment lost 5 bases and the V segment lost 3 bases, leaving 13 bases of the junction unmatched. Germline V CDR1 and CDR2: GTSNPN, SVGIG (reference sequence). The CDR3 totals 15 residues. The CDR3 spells CAWRGNWGLRNEQYF. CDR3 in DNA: TGTGCCTGGAGAGGGAACTGGGGACTACGAAACGAGCAGTACTTC.

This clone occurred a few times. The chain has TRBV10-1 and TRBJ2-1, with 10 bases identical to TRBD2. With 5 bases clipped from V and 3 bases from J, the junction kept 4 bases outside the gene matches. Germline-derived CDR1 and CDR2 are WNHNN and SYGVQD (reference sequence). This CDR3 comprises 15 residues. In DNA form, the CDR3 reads TGCGCCAGCAGTCTACTAGCGGGACTCTACAATGAGCAGTTCTTC. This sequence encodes CASSLLAGLYNEQFF.

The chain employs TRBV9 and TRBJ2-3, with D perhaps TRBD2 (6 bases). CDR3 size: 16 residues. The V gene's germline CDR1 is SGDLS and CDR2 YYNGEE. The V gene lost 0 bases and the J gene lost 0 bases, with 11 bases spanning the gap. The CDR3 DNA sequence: TGTGCCAGCAGCGTAGTCGGGGGACCCAGCACAGATACGCAGTATTTT. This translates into CASSVVGGPSTDTQYF.

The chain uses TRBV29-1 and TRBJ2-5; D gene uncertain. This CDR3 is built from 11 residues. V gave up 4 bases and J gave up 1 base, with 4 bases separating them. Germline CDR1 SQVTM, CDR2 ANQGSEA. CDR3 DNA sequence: TGCAGCGTTGGAGGCCAAGAGACCCAGTACTTC. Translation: CSVGGQETQYF.

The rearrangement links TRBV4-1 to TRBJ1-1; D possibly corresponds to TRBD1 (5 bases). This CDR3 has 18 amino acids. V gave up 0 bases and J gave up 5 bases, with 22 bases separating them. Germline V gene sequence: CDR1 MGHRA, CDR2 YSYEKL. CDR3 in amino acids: CASSQEGIVGRWGTEAFF. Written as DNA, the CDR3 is TGCGCCAGCAGCCAAGAGGGTATCGTGGGGAGGTGGGGGACTGAAGCTTTCTTT.

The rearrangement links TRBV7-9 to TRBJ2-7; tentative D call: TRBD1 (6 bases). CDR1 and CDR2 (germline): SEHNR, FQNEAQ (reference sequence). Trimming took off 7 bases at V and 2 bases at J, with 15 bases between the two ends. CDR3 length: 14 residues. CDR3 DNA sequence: TGTGCCAGCACCATTACAGGGAGACCCTACGAGCAGTACTTC. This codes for CASTITGRPYEQYF. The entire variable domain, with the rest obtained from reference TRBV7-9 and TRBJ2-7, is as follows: DTGVSQNPRHKITKRGQNVTFRCDPISEHNRLYWYRQTLGQGPEFLTYFQNEAQLEKSRLLSDRFSAERPKGSFSTLEIQRTEQGDSAMYLCASTITGRPYEQYFGPGTRLTVT.

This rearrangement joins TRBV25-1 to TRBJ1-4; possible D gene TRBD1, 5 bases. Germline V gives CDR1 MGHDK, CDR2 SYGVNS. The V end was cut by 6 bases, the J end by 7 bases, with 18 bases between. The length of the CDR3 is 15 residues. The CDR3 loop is CASSPRGLPPEKLFF. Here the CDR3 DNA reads TGTGCCAGCAGCCCAAGGGGACTCCCCCCTGAAAAACTGTTTTTT.

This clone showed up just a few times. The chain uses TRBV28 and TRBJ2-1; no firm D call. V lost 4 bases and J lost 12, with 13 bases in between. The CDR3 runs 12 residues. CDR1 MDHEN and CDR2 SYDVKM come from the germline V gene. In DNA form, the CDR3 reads TGTGCCAGCAGTTCCCCCCAGTCGGGGCAGTTCTTC. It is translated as CASSSPQSGQFF. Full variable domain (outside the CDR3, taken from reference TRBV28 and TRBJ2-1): DVKVTQSSRYLVKRTGEKVFLECVQDMDHENMFWYRQDPGLGLRLIYFSYDVKMKEKGDIPEGYSVSREKKERFSLILESASTNQTSMYLCASSSPQSGQFFGPGTRLTVL.

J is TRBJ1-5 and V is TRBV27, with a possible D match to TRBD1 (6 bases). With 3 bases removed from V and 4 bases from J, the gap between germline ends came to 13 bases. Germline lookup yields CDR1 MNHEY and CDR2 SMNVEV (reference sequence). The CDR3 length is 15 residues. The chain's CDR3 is CASSFEGVGNQPQHF. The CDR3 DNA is TGTGCCAGCAGTTTTGAGGGGGTAGGGAATCAGCCCCAGCATTTT.